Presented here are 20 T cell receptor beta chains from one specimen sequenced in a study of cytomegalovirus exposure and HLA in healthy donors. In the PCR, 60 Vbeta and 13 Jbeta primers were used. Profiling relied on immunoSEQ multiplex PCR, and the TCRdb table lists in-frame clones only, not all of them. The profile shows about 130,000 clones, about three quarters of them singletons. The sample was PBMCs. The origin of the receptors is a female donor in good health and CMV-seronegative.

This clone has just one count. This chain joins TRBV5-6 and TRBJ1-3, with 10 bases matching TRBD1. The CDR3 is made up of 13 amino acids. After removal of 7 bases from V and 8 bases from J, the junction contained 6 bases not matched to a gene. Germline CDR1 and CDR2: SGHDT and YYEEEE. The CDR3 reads CASSTGGMDTIYF. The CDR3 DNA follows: TGTGCCAGCTCGACAGGGGGCATGGACACCATATATTTT.

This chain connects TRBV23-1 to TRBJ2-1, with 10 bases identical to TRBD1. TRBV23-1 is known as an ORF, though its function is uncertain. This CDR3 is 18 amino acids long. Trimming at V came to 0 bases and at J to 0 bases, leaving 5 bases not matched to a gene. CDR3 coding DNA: TGCGCCAGCAGTCAATCGACAGGGGGCCGTTACTCCTACAATGAGCAGTTCTTC. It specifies CASSQSTGGRYSYNEQFF.

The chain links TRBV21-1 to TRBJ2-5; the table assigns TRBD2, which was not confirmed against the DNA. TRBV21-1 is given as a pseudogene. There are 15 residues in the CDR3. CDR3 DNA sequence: TGTGCCAGCAGCAAAGGTGGCGGGGTACAGGAGACCCAGTACTTC. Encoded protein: CASSKGGGVQETQYF.

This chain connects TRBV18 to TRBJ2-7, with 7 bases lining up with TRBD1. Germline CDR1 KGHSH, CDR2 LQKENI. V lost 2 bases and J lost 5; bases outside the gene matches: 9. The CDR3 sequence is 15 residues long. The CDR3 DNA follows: TGTGCCAGCTCACCAAGGAGGACAGGCTCTGACGAGCAGTACTTC. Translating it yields CASSPRRTGSDEQYF.

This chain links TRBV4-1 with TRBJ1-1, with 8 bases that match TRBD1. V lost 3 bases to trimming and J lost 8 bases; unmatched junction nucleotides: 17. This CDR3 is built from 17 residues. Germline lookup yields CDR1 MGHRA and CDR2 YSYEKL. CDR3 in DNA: TGCGCCAGCAGCCAGACGGGGGGCGGACAGGGACTTGTGGAAGCTTTCTTT. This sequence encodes CASSQTGGGQGLVEAFF.

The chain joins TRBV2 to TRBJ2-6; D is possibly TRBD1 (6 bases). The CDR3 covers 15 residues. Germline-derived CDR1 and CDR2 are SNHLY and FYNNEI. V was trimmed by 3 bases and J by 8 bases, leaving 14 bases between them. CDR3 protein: CASSELGQGTNVLTF. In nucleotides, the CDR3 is TGTGCCAGCAGTGAGCTTGGGCAGGGGACCAACGTCCTGACTTTC.

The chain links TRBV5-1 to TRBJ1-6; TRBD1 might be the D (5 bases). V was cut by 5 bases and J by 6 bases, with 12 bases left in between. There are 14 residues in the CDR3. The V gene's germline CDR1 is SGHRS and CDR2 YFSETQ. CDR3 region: CASRVTETNSPLHF. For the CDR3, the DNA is TGCGCCAGCAGGGTGACAGAGACTAATTCACCCCTCCACTTT.

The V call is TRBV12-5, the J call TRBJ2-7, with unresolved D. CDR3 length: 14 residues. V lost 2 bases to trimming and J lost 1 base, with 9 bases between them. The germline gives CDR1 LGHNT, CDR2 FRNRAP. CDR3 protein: CASGLYPDSYEQYF. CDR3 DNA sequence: TGTGCTAGTGGTTTGTACCCAGATTCCTACGAGCAGTACTTC.

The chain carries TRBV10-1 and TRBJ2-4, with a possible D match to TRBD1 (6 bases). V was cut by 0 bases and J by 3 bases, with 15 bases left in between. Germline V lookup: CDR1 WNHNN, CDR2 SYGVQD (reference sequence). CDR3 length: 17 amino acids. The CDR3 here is CASSESAGVEGKNIQYF. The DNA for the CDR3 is TGCGCCAGCAGTGAGTCAGCAGGGGTCGAGGGCAAAAACATTCAGTACTTC.

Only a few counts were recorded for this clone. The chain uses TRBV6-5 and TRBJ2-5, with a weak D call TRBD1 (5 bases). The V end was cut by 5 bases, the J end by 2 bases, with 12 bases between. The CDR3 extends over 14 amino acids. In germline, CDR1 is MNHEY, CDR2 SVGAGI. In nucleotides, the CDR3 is TGTGCCAGCAGTCGGTCAGGGCGGCAAGAGACCCAGTACTTC. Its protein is CASSRSGRQETQYF.

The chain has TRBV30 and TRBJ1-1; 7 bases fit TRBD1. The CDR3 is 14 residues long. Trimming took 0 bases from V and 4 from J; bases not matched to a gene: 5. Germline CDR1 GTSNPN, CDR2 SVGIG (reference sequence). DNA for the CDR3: TGTGCCTGGAGTGTAAGGGGGCTTGGCACTGAAGCTTTCTTT. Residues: CAWSVRGLGTEAFF. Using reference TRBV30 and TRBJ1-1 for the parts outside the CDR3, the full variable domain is SQTIHQWPATLVQPVGSPLSLECTVEGTSNPNLYWYRQAAGRGLQLLFYSVGIGQISSEVPQNLSASRPQDRQFILSSKKLLLSDSGFYLCAWSVRGLGTEAFFGQGTRLTVV.

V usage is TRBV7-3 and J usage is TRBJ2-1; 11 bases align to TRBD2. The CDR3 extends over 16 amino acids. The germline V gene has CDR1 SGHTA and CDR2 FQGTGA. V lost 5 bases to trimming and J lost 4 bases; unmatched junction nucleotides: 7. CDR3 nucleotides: TGTGCCAGCAGCGCGACTAGCGGGATGTTGTACAATGAGCAGTTCTTC. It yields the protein CASSATSGMLYNEQFF.

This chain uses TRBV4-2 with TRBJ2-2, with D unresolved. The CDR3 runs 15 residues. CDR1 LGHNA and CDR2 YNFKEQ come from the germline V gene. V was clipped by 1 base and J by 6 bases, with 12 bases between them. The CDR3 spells CASSQARVSAGELFF. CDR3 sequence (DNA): TGTGCCAGCAGCCAAGCTAGAGTCTCGGCCGGGGAGCTGTTTTTT.

The CDR3 DNA is TGTGCCAGCAGTTACGACACCAATCAGCCCCAGCATTTT. This sequence encodes CASSYDTNQPQHF. The chain joins TRBV6-5 to TRBJ1-5; no clear D gene. Deletions cut 2 bases from V and 3 bases from J, with 5 bases between. In germline, CDR1 is MNHEY, CDR2 SVGAGI. The CDR3 spans 13 residues.

CDR3 protein: CASRGTAYNSPLHF. The CDR3 DNA reads as TGTGCCAGCAGGGGGACAGCTTATAATTCACCCCTCCACTTT. The V call is TRBV2, the J call TRBJ1-6; 7 nucleotides match TRBD1. After removal of 6 bases from V and 4 bases from J, the junction contained 3 bases not matched to a gene. Germline V CDR1 and CDR2: SNHLY, FYNNEI. The CDR3 has 14 residues.

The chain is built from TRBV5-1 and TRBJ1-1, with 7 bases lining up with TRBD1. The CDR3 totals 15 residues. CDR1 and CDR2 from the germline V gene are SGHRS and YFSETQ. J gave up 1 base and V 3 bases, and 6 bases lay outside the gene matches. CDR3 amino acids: CASSWETGANTEAFF. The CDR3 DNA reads TGCGCCAGCAGCTGGGAAACAGGGGCGAACACTGAAGCTTTCTTT.

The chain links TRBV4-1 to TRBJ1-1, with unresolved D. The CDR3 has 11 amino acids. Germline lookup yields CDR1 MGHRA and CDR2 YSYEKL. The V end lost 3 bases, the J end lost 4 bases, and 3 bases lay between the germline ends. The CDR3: CASSHLTEAFF. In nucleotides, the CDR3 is TGCGCCAGCAGCCACCTCACTGAAGCTTTCTTT.

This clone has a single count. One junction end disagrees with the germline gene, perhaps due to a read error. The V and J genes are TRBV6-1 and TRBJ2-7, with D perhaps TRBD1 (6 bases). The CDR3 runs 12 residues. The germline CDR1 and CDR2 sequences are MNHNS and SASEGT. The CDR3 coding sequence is TGTGCCAGCAGTGGGTCGACAGGCATTCTCAGCTTC. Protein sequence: CASSGSTGILSF.

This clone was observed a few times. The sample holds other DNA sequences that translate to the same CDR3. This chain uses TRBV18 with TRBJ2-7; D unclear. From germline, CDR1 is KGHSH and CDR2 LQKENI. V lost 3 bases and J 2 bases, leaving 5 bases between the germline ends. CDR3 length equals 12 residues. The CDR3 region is CASSPDTYEQYF. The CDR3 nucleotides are TGTGCCAGCTCACCCGACACCTACGAGCAGTACTTC.

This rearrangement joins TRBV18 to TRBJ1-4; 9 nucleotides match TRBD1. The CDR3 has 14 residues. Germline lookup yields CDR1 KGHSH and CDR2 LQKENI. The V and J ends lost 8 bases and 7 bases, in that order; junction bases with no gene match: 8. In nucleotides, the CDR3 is TGTGCCAGCGCAATGGACAGGGGTTCTGAAAAACTGTTTTTT. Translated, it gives CASAMDRGSEKLFF.